This TCR beta chain derives from a study of blood T cell repertoires in COVID-19. Across the study: Material from acute and convalescent COVID-19 was sourced from the United States, Italy and Spain. In each case, the material was cDNA or gDNA derived from T cells, B-cell-depleted T cells, or PBMCs.

Original handling: From reference gene primer amplification, estimates of nucleated cell counts were derived. The table came from immunoSEQ multiplex PCR; TCRdb's copy has only in-frame clones and leaves some out. V and J calls and clone size are copied from that table; D and trimming were computed from the DNA. The sample includes 150,000 to 200,000 clones, 82% of them seen just once. CDR1 and CDR2 (germline): SQVTM, ANQGSEA. The CDR3 covers 15 residues. Deletions cut 6 bases from V and 4 bases from J, with 21 bases between. Material for sequencing was peripheral blood. The sequence was collected from a woman in her twenties or thirties with acute or convalescent COVID-19. The V gene is TRBV29-1, the J gene TRBJ1-2; tentatively, D is TRBD1 (6 bases). The CDR3: CSVATSRGHSYGYTF. The DNA for the CDR3 is TGCAGCGTCGCAACCTCCAGGGGCCACTCCTATGGCTACACCTTC.